This T cell receptor beta chain comes out of a study of blood T cell repertoires in COVID-19. Study-level background: Sites across the United States, Italy and Spain contributed samples from acute and convalescent COVID-19. Sources were T cells, B-cell-depleted T cells, or PBMCs; the material itself was cDNA or gDNA.

After removal of 4 bases from V and 0 bases from J, the junction contained 4 bases not matched to a gene. CDR1 is SGHRS and CDR2 is YFSETQ in the germline V gene. This CDR3 has 16 amino acids. Methods used by the authors: For nucleated cells, counts were estimated from reference gene primer amplification. Assay used: immunoSEQ multiplex PCR; TCRdb lists only in-frame clones, some missing. D and trimming come from the DNA, and the V and J calls and clone size come from that table. There are some 91,000 clones in the sample; 60% to 85% occur only once, and approximately 6.8% lies in the top ten. V usage is TRBV5-1 and J usage is TRBJ2-4; 10 bases line up with TRBD1. The sequenced sample consisted of peripheral blood. This receptor was obtained from a man aged 65 to 85 with acute or convalescent COVID-19. The CDR3 loop reads CASSVGTGEAKNIQYF. CDR3 coding DNA: TGCGCCAGCAGCGTGGGGACAGGGGAAGCCAAAAACATTCAGTACTTC.